This record covers a single T cell receptor beta chain. Its target is unknown. These data are taken from a study of PD-1 blockade in classical Hodgkin lymphoma. Whole-study results and caveats: Prior to therapy, complete responders displayed diversity much like that of newly diagnosed patients. TCR diversity in CD4+, not CD8+, cells rose significantly by C4D1. Reports indicated that newly diagnosed patients had lower baseline TCR diversity than healthy donors did.

Sequencing was performed with immunoSEQ multiplex PCR; in TCRdb, only in-frame clones are kept and a portion is missing. The sample yields 57,000 or so clones, 70% to 90% seen once. CDR1 and CDR2 from the germline V gene are MNHNY and SVGAGI (reference sequence). The CDR3 covers 14 residues. V was cut by 7 bases and J by 6 bases, with 18 bases left in between. The time point: cycle 4 day 1 (C4D1), after less than 7 weeks of nivolumab. All patients experienced relapse after autologous stem cell transplantation, and brentuximab vedotin exposure was variable. When best responses were assessed, they were complete response, partial response or progressive disease.

The genes are TRBV6-6 and TRBJ1-1, with TRBD1 as a possible D gene (6 bases). The sequence derives from a human donor with classical Hodgkin lymphoma. The specimen comprised peripheral blood mononuclear cells (PBMCs), sampled before the fourth cycle of nivolumab. The CDR3 spells CASTTKGGAAEAFF. CDR3 nucleotide sequence: TGTGCCAGCACCACTAAGGGGGGGGCGGCTGAAGCTTTCTTT.